Listed below are T cell receptor beta chains from one sample, sequenced in a study of shared clonotypes between healthy human individuals. Method: immunoSEQ multiplex PCR; TCRdb's copy keeps in-frame clones and lacks some. The data show 150,000 to 200,000 clones, 85% to 95% seen once. The sample taken for sequencing was naive CD4+ T cells sorted from blood. The receptors here all came from a woman aged 25-40 years in good health. Both conserved end residues are trimmed from each CDR3.

j_gene	v_gene	CDR3aa
TRBJ2-7	TRBV27	ASRNRSPGYEQY
TRBJ2-7	TRBV28	ASSLRVSYEQY
TRBJ2-1	TRBV7-3	ASSLTGGGALGEQF
TRBJ2-3	TRBV6-1	ASSAMRGSADTQY
TRBJ2-3	TRBV30	AWSDTSDNTDTQY
TRBJ2-7	TRBV18	ASSRAPSKAPEQY
TRBJ1-1	TRBV18	ASSPPEGGTAKAF
TRBJ2-7	TRBV19	ASSIDWDREGEQY
TRBJ2-3	TRBV18	ASSPLQGADTQY
TRBJ1-2	TRBV25-1	ASSEPGQLYGYT
NA	TRBV28	ASSIAEVSYEQY
TRBJ2-7	TRBV7-9	ASSLSGDEQY
TRBJ1-2	TRBV28	ASRPRGAGGYT
TRBJ1-2	TRBV6-5	ASSRGARGYT
TRBJ2-1	TRBV7-9	ASSLAWEGGPGSYNEQF
NA	TRBV11-2	ASSLVVSSTNEQY
TRBJ1-1	TRBV6-1	ASTEGGFHTEAF
TRBJ2-7	TRBV29-1	SVALAGGPYEQY
TRBJ2-7	TRBV28	ASNRDLHEQY
TRBJ2-1	TRBV15	ATSSRSSYNEQF
TRBJ1-1	TRBV28	ASSFSWGRAGNAEAF
TRBJ2-7	TRBV5-5	ASSPEGSLFSYEQY
NA	TRBV7-9	ASSSQTSGYHEQY
TRBJ1-4	TRBV19	ASSPGQGSEKLF
TRBJ1-1	TRBV5-1	ASGGQGYEAF
NA	TRBV7-3	ASSLLAGGSYEQY
TRBJ1-4	TRBV5-1	ASSYGDRGVATNEKLF
TRBJ2-2	TRBV27	ASSLLTSGRPGELF
TRBJ1-2	TRBV7-2	ASSFLGSQGYT
TRBJ1-5	TRBV18	ASSPGQGMQPQH
TRBJ1-1	TRBV28	ASSPPGPDPKGTEAF